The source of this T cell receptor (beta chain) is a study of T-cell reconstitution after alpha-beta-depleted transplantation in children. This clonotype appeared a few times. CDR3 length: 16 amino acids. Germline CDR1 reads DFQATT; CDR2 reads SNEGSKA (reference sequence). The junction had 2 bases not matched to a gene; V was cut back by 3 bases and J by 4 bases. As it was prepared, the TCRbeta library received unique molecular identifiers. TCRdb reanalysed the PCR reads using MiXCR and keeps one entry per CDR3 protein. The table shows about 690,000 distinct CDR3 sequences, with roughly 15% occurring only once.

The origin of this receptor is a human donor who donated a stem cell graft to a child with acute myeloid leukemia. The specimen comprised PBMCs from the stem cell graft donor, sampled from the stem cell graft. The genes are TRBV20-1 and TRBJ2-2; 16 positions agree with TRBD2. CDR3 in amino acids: CSASGTSGGATGELFF. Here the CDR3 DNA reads TGCAGTGCTAGTGGGACTAGCGGGGGGGCCACCGGGGAGCTGTTTTTT.